This TCR beta chain was sequenced in a study of T cell repertoires in cytomegalovirus infection. About the research overall: Public signatures in TCR beta pointed to CMV infection and matching HLA type.

General study results and limits: In two of eight donors, the top clonotype was HLA-C-restricted CMV-specific.

In regard to this clonotype: Its antigen is still unknown.

One entry per CDR3 protein results from TCRdb running MiXCR on the reads. The sample records around 240,000 distinct CDR3 sequences, approximately 22% being singletons. The CDR3 is made up of 13 amino acids. Germline values: CDR1 MNHEY, CDR2 SVGEGT. V shed 9 bases and J shed 2 bases, with 11 bases lying between them. Sequenced: CD8+ T cells from PBMCs. The rearrangement uses TRBV6-2 or TRBV6-3 and TRBJ2-1, with no clear D. The TCR comes from a human donor in good health (CMV status not recorded). Some clones in this sample may be carry-over from other donors' samples. The CDR3 protein is CASWTRTYNEQFF. The CDR3 region has the DNA TGTGCCAGTTGGACCCGCACCTACAATGAGCAGTTCTTC.